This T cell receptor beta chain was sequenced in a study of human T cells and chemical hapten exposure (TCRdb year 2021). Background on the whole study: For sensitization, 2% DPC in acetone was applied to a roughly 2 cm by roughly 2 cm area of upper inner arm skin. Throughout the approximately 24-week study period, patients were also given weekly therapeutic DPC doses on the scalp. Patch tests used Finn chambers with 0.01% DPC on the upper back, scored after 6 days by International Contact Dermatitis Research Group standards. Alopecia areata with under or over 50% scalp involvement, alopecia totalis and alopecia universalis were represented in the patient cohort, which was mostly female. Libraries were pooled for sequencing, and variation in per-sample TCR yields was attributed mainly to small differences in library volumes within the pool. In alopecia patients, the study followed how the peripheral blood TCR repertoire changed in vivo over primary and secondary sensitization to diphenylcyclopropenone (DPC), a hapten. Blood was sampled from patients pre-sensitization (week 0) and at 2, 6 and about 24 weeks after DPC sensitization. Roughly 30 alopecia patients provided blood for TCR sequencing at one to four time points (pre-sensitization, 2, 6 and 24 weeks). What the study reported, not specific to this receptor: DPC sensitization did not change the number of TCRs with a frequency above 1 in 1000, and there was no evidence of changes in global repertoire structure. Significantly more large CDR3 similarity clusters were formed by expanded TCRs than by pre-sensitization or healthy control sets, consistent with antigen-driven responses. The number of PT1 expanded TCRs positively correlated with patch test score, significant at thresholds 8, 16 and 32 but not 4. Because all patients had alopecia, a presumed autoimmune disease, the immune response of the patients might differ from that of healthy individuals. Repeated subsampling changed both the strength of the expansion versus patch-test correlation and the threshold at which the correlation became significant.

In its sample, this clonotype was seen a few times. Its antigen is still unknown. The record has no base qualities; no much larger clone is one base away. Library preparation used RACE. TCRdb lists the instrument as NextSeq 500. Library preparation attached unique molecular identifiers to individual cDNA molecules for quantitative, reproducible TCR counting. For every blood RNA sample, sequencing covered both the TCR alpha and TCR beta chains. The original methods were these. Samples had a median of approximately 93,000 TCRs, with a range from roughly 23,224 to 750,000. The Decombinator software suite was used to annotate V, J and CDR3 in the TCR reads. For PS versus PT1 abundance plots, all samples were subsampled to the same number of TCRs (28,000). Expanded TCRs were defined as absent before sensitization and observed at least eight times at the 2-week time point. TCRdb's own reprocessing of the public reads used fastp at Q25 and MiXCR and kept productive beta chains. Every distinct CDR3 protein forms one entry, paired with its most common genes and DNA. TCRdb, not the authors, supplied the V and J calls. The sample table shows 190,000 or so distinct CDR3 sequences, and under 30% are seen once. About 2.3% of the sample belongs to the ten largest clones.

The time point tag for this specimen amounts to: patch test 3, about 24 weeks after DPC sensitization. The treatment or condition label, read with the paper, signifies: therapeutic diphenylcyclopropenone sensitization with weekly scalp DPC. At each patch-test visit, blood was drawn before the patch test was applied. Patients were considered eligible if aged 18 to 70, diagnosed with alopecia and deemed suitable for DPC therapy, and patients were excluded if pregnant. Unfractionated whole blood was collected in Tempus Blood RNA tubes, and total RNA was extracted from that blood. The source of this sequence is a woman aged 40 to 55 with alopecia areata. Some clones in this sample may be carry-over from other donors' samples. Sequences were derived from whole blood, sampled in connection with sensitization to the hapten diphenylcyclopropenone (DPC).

The CDR3 protein is CASSSRGDTGELFF. The nucleotides read TGTGCCAGCAGCTCCCGCGGGGACACCGGGGAGCTGTTTTTT. The rearranged segments are TRBV9 and TRBJ2-2, and the D gene may be TRBD2, 6 bases matching. Counted from cysteine to phenylalanine, this CDR3 has 14 amino acids. The retained sequence is limited to the CDR3, 42 bases, with the frame set at the first base. The CDR1 and CDR2 encoded by the germline V gene are SGDLS and YYNGEE. Trimming costs V 4 bases and J 3 bases, and their ends lie 10 bases apart.